The source of this TCR beta chain is a study of untreated major depressive disorder. General observations from the study: A comparatively small sample limits the generalizability of these findings.

Turning to this clone: What it binds is unknown.

Controls scored 5 or less on a depressive symptom inventory and never had mood disorders. Around 28 ml of blood was drawn into EDTA tubes. CDR1 is SGHDT, CDR2 YYEEEE, per germline. J was trimmed by 6 bases and V by 2 bases; bases with no gene match: 6. The CDR3 sequence is 15 residues long. TCRdb's copy holds only in-frame clones and misses some; the assay was immunoSEQ multiplex PCR. The sample consists of tens of thousands of clones, over 85% of them appearing once. Sequenced: CD4+ T cells from PBMCs. The TCR sequence derives from a man aged 25-45 years in good health. V and J are TRBV5-6 and TRBJ1-2; 11 positions agree with TRBD1. CDR3 coding DNA: TGTGCCAGCAGCTTAAGGACAGGGGGCTTCGATGGCTACACCTTC. This translates into CASSLRTGGFDGYTF.